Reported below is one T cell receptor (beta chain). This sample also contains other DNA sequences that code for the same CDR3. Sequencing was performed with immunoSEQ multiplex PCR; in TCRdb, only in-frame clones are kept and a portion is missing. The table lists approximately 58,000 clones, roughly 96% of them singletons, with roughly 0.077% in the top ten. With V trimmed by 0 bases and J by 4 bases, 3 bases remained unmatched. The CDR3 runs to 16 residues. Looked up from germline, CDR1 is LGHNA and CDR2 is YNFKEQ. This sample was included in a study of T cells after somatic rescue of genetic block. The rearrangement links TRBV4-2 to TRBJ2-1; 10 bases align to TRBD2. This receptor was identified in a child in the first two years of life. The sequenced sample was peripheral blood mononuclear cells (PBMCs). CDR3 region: CASSQDPGLAYNEQFF. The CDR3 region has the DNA TGTGCCAGCAGCCAAGACCCGGGACTAGCGTACAATGAGCAGTTCTTC.